The clone carrying this T cell receptor (beta chain) was detected once. Sequenced by immunoSEQ multiplex PCR; TCRdb stores in-frame clones only, minus some. This sample has under 20,000 clones, with approximately 88% found just once. CDR3 length: 15 amino acids. From germline, CDR1 is KGHSH and CDR2 LQKENI. V was shortened by 3 bases and J by 5 bases, with 17 bases between the two germline ends. The data originate from a study of regulatory and conventional T cells in RAG deficiency. Regulatory T cells were sorted from blood as CD4+ CD25-high CD127-low cells. The same data also went into a second study, on regulatory T cells. Per that paper: The PCR used 52 TRBV and 13 TRBJ primers.

The sequencing input was Tregs sorted from blood. The sequence was obtained from a human donor in good health. The chain carries TRBV18 and TRBJ2-7, with D maybe TRBD1 (6 bases). The DNA for the CDR3 is TGTGCCAGCTCACCCGTACAGGGACATGTAAACGAGCAGTACTTC. Its translation is CASSPVQGHVNEQYF.